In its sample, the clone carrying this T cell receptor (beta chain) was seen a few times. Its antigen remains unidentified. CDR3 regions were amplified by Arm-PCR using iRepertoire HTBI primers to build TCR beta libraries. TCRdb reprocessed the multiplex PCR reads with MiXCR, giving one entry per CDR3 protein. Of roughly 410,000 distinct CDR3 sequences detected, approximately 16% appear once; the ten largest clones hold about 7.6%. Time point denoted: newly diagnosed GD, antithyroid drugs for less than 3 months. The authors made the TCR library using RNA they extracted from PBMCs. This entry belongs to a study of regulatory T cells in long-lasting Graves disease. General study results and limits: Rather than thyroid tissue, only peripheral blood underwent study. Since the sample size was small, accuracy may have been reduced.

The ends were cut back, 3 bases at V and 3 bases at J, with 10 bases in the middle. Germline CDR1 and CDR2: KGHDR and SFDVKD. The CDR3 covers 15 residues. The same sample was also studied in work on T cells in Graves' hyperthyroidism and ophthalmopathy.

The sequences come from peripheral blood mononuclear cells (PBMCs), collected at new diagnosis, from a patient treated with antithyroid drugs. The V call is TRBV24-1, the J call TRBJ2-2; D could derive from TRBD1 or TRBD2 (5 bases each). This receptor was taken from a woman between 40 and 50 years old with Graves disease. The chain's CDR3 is CATSDIGTYTGELFF. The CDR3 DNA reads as TGTGCCACCAGTGATATCGGGACCTACACCGGGGAGCTGTTTTTT.